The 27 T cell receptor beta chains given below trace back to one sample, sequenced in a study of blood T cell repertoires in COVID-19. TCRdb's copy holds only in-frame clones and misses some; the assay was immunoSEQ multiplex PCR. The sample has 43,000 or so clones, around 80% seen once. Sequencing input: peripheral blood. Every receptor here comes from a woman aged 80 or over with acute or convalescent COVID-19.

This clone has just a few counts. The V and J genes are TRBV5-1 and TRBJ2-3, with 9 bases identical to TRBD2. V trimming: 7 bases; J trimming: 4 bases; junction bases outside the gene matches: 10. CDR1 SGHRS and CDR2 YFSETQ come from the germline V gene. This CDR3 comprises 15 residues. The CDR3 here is CASSRGGQLADTQYF. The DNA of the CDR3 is TGCGCCAGCTCGCGGGGGGGACAGCTGGCAGATACGCAGTATTTT.

The CDR3 sequence is CAWSVPLGGKQPQHF. The CDR3 coding sequence is TGTGCCTGGAGTGTACCCCTGGGGGGAAAACAGCCCCAGCATTTT. V gene TRBV30 combines with J gene TRBJ1-5; weak D call: TRBD1 (5 bases). CDR3 length equals 15 residues. V dropped 0 bases and J dropped 7 bases, with 16 bases sitting between them. CDR1 and CDR2 from the germline V gene are GTSNPN and SVGIG (reference sequence).

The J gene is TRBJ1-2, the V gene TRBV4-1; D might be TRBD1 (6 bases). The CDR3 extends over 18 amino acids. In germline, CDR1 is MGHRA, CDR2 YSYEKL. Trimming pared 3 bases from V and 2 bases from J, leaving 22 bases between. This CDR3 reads CASSQTGALIQGNYGYTF. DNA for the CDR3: TGCGCCAGCAGCCAGACCGGGGCCCTAATACAGGGAAACTATGGCTACACCTTC.

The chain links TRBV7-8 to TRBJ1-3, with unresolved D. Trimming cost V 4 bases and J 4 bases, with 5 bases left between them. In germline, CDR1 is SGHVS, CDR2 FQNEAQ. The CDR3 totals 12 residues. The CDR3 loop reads CASSYSGNTIYF. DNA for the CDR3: TGTGCCAGCAGCTACTCAGGAAACACCATATATTTT.

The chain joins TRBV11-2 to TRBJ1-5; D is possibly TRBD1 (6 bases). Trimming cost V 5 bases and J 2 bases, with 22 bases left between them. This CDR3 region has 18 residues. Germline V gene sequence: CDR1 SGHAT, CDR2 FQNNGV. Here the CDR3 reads CASSPPHREQGGNQPQHF. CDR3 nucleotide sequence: TGTGCCAGCAGCCCTCCACACCGGGAACAGGGAGGCAATCAGCCCCAGCATTTT.

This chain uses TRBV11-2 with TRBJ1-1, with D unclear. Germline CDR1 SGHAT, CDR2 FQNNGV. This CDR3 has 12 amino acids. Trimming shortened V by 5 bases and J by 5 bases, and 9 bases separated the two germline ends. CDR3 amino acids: CASSIRGTEAFF. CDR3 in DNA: TGTGCCAGCAGCATAAGAGGTACTGAAGCTTTCTTT.

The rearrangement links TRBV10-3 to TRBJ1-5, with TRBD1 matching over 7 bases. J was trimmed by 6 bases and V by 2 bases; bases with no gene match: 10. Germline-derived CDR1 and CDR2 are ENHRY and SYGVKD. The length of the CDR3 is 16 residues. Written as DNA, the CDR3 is TGTGCCATCAGTGAGAGGAGAGGGGGCCTGGGTCAGCCCCAGCATTTT. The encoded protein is CAISERRGGLGQPQHF.

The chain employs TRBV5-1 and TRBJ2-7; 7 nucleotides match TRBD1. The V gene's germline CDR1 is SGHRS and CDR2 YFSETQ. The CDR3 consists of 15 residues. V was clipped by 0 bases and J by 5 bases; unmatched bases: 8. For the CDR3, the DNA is TGCGCCAGCAGCTTGGCCGGGACAGATAACCACGAGCAGTACTTC. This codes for CASSLAGTDNHEQYF. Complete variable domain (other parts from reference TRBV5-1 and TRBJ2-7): KAGVTQTPRYLIKTRGQQVTLSCSPISGHRSVSWYQQTPGQGLQFLFEYFSETQRNKGNFPGRFSGRQFSNSRSEMNVSTLELGDSALYLCASSLAGTDNHEQYFGPGTRLTVT.

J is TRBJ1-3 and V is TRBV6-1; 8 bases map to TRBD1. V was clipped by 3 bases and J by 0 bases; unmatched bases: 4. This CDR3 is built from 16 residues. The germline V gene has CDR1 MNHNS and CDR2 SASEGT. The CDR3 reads CASSEAGQDSGNTIYF. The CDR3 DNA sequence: TGTGCCAGCAGTGAGGCGGGACAGGACTCTGGAAACACCATATATTTT.

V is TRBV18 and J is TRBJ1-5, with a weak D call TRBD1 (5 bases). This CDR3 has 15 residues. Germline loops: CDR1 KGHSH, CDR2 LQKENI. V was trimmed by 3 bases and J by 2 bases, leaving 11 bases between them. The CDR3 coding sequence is TGTGCCAGCTCACCGGGGGGGAGCGGCAATCAGCCCCAGCATTTT. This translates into CASSPGGSGNQPQHF.

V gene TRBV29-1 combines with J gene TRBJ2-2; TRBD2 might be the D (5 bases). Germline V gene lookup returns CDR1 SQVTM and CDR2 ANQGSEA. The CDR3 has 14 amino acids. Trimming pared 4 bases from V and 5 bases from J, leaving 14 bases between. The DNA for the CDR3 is TGCAGCGTTGGACATATCGGGGTGACCGGGGAGCTGTTTTTT. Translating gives CSVGHIGVTGELFF.

The CDR3 loop reads CASSLVTGYGYTF. CDR3 nucleotide sequence: TGCGCCAGCAGCTTGGTCACAGGCTATGGCTACACCTTC. The chain carries TRBV5-1 and TRBJ1-2; TRBD1 is a possible D gene (5 bases). With 0 bases removed from V and 4 bases from J, the gap between germline ends came to 7 bases. Germline V CDR1 and CDR2: SGHRS, YFSETQ. This CDR3 spans 13 amino acids. Together with reference TRBV5-1 and TRBJ1-2, the CDR3 gives the full variable domain: KAGVTQTPRYLIKTRGQQVTLSCSPISGHRSVSWYQQTPGQGLQFLFEYFSETQRNKGNFPGRFSGRQFSNSRSEMNVSTLELGDSALYLCASSLVTGYGYTFGSGTRLTVV.

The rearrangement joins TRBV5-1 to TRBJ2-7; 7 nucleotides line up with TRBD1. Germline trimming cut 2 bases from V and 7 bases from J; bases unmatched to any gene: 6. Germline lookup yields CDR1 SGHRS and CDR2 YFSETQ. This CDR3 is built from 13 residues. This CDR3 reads CASSFTGEREQYF. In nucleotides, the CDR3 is TGCGCCAGCAGCTTCACAGGGGAAAGGGAGCAGTACTTC.

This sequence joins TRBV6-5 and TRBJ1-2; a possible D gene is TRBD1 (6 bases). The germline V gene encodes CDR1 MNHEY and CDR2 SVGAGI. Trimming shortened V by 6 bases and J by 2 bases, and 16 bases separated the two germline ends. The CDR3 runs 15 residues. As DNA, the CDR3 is TGTGCCAGCAGCCCCGGGACAACGACGAACTATGGCTACACCTTC. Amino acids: CASSPGTTTNYGYTF.

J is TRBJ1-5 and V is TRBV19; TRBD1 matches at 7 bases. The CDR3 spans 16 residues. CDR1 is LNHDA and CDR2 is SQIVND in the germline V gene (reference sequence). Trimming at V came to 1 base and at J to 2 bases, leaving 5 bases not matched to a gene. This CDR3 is CASSIATGKGNQPQHF. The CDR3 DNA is TGTGCCAGTAGTATAGCGACAGGGAAAGGCAATCAGCCCCAGCATTTT.

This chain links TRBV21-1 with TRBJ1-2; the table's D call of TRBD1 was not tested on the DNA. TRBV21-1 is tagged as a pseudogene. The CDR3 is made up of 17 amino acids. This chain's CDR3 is CASSNNVGTGLIYGYTF. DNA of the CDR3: TGTGCCAGCAGCAACAATGTCGGGACAGGACTAATCTATGGCTACACCTTC.

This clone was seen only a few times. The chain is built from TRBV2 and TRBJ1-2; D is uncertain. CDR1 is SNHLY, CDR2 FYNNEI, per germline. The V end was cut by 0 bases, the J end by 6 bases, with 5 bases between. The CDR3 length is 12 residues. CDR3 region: CASSEAQNGYTF. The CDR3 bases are TGTGCCAGCAGTGAAGCCCAAAATGGCTACACCTTC.

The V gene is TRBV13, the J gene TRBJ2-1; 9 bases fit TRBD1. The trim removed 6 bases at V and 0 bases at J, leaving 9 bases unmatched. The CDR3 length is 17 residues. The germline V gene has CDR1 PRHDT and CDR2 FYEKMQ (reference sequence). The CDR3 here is CASSPGTGRTSYNEQFF. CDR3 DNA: TGTGCCAGCAGTCCCGGGACAGGGAGGACCTCCTACAATGAGCAGTTCTTC.

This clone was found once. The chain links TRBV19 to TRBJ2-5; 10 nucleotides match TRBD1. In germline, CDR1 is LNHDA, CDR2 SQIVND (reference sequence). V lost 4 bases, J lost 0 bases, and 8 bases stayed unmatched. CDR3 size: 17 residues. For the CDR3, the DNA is TGTGCCAGTAGTACCGGGACAGGGGCGCACAACCAAGAGACCCAGTACTTC. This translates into CASSTGTGAHNQETQYF. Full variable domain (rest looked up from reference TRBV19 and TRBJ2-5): DGGITQSPKYLFRKEGQNVTLSCEQNLNHDAMYWYRQDPGQGLRLIYYSQIVNDFQKGDIAEGYSVSREKKESFPLTVTSAQKNPTAFYLCASSTGTGAHNQETQYFGPGTRLLVL.

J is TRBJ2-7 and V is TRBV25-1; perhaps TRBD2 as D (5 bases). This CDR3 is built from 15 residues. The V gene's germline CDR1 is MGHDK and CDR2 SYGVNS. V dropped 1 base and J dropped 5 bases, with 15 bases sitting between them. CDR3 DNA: TGTGCCAGCAGTGAATTGGTAGAAAAGGAGGACGAGCAGTACTTC. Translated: CASSELVEKEDEQYF.

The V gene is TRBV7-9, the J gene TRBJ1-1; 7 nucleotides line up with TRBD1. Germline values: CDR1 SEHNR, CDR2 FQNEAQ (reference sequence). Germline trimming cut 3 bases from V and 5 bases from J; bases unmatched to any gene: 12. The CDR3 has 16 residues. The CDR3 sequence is CASSLDLRQGGTEAFF. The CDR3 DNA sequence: TGTGCCAGCAGCTTGGATCTCCGACAGGGCGGGACTGAAGCTTTCTTT.

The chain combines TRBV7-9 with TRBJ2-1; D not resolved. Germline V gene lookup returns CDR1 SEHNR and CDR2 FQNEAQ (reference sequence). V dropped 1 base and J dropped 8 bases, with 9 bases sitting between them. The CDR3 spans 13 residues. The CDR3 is CASSLDRPDEQFF. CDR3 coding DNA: TGTGCCAGCAGCTTAGACCGTCCGGATGAGCAGTTCTTC.

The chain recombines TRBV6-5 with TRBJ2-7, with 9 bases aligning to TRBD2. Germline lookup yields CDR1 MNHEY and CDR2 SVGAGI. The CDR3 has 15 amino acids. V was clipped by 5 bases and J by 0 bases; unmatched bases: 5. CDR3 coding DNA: TGTGCCAGCAGTAGCGGGGGGCGATCCTCCTACGAGCAGTACTTC. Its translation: CASSSGGRSSYEQYF.

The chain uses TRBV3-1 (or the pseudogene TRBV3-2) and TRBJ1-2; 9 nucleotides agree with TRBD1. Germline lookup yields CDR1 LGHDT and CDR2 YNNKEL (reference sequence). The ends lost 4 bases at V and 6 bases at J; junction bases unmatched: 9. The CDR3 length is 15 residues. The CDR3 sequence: CASSRRTGGGDGYTF. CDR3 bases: TGTGCCAGCAGCCGGCGTACAGGGGGCGGTGATGGCTACACCTTC.

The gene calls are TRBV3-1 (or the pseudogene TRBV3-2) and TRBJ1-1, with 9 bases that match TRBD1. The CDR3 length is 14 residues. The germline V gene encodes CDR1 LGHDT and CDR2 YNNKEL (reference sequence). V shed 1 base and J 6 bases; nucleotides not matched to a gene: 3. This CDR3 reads CASSQVTGGAEAFF. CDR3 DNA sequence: TGTGCCAGCAGCCAAGTGACAGGGGGGGCTGAAGCTTTCTTT.

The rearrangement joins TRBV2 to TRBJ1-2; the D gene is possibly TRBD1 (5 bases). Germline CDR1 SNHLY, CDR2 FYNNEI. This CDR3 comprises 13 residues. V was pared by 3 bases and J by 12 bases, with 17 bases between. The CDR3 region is CASSEAPSQGDTF. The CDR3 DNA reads TGTGCCAGCAGTGAGGCCCCGAGTCAAGGGGACACCTTC. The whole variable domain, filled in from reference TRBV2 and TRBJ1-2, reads EPEVTQTPSHQVTQMGQEVILRCVPISNHLYFYWYRQILGQKVEFLVSFYNNEISEKSEIFDDQFSVERPDGSNFTLKIRSTKLEDSAMYFCASSEAPSQGDTFGSGTRLTVV.

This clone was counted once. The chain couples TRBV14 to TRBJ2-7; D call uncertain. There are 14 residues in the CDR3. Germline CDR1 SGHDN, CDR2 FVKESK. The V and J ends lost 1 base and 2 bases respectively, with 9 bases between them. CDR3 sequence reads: CASSQGHRTYEQYF. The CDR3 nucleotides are TGTGCCAGCAGCCAAGGTCACAGAACCTACGAGCAGTACTTC. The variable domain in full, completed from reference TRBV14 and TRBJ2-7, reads EAGVTQFPSHSVIEKGQTVTLRCDPISGHDNLYWYRRVMGKEIKFLLHFVKESKQDESGMPNNRFLAERTGGTYSTLKVQPAELEDSGVYFCASSQGHRTYEQYFGPGTRLTVT.